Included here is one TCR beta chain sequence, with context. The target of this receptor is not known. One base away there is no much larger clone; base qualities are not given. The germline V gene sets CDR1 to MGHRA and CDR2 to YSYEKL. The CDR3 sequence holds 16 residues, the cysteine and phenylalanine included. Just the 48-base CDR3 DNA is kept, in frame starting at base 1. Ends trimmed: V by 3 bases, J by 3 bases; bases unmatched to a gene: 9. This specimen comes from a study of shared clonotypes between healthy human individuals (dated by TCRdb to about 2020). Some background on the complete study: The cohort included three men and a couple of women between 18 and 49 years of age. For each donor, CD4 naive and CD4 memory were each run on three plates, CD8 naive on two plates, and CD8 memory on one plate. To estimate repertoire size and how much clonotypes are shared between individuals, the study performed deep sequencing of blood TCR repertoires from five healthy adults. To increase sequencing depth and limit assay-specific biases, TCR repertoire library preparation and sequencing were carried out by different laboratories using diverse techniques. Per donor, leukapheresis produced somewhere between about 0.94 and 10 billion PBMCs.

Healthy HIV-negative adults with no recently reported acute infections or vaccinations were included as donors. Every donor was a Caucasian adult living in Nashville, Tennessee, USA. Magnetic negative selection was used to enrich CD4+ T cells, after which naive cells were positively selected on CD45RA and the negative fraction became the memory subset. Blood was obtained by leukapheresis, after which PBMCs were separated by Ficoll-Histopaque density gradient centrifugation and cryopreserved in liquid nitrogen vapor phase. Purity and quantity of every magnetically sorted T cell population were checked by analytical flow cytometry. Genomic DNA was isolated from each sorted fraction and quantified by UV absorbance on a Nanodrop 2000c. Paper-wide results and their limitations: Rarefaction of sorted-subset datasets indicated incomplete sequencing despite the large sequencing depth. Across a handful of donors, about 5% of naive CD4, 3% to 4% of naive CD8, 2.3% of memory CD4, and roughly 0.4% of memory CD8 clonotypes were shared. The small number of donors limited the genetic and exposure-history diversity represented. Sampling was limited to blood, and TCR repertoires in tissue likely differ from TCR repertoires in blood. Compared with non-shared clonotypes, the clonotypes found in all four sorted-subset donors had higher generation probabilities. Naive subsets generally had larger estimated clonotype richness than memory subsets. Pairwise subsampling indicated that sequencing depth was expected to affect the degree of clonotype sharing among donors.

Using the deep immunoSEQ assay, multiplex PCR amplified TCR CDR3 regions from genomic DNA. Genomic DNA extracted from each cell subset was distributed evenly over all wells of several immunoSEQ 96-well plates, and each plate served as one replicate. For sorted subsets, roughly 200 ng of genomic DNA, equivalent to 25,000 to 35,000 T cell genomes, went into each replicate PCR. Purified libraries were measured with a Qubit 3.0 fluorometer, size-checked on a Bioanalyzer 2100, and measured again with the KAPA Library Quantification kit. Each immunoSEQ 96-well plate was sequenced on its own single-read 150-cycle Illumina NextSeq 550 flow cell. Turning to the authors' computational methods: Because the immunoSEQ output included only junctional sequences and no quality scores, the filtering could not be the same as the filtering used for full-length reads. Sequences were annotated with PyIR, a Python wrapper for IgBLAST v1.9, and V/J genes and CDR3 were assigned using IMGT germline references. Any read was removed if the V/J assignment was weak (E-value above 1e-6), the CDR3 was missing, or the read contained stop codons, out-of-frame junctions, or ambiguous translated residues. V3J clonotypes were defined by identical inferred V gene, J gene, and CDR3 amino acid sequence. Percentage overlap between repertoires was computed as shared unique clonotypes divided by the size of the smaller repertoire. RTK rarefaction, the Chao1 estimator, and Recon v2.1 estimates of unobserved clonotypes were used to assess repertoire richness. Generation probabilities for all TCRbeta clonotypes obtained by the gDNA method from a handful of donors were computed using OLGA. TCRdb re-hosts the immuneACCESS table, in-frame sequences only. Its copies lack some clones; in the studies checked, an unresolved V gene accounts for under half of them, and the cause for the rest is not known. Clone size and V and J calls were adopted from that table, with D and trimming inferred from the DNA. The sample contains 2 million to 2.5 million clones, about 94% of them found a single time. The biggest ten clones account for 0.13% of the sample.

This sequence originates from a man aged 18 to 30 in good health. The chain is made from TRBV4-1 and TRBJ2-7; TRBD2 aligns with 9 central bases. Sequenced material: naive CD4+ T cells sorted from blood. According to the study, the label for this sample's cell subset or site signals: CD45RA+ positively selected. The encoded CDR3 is CASSQGIAGAGYEQYF. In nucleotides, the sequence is TGCGCCAGCAGCCAGGGGATAGCGGGAGCGGGCTACGAGCAGTACTTC.